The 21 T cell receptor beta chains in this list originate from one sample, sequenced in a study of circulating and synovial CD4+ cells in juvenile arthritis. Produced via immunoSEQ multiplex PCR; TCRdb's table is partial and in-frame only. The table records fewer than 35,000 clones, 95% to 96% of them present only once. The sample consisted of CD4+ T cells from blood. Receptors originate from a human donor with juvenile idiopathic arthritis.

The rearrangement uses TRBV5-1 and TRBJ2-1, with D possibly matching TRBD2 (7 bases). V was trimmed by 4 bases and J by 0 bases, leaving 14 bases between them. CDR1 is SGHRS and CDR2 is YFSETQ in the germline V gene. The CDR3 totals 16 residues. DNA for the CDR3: TGCGCCAGCAGCCTCATGGGGGGGCCCTCCTACAATGAGCAGTTCTTC. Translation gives CASSLMGGPSYNEQFF. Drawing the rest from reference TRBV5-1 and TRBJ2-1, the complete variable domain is KAGVTQTPRYLIKTRGQQVTLSCSPISGHRSVSWYQQTPGQGLQFLFEYFSETQRNKGNFPGRFSGRQFSNSRSEMNVSTLELGDSALYLCASSLMGGPSYNEQFFGPGTRLTVL.

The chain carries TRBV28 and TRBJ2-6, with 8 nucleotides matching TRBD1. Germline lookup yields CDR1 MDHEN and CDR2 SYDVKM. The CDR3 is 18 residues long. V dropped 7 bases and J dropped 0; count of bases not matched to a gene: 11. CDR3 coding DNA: TGTGCCAGCAATCCACTGGGACAGGCGTTCTCTGGGGCCAACGTCCTGACTTTC. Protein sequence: CASNPLGQAFSGANVLTF.

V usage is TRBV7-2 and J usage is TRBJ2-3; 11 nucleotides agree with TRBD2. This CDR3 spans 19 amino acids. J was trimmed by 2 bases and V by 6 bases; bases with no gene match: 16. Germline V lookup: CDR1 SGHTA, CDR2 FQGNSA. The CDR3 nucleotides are TGTGCCAGCAGTCCACTTGGGTTTCTAGCGGGGGGTACCACAGATACGCAGTATTTT. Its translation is CASSPLGFLAGGTTDTQYF.

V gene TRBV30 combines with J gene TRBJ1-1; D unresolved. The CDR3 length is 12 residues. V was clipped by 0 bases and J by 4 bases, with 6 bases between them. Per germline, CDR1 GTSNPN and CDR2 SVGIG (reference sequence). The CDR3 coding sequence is TGTGCCTGGAGTGTACGGGGCACTGAAGCTTTCTTT. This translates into CAWSVRGTEAFF.

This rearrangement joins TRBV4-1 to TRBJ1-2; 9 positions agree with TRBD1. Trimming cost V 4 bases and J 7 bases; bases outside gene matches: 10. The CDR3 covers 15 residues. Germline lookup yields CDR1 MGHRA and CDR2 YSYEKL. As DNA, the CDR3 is TGCGCCAGCAGCCTCCCGGGACAGGGACGGATTGGCTACACCTTC. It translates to CASSLPGQGRIGYTF.

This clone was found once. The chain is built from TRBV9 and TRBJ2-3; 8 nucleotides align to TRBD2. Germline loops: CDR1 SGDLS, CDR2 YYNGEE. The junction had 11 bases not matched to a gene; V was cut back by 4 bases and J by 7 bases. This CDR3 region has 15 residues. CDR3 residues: CASSLAGAGAHTQYF. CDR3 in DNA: TGTGCCAGCAGCCTGGCTGGAGCGGGGGCACATACGCAGTATTTT.

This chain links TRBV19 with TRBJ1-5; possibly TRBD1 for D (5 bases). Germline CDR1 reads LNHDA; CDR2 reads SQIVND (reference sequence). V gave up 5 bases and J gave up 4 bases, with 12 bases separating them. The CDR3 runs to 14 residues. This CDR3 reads CASSPRQNNQPQHF. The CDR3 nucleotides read TGTGCCAGTAGTCCACGACAGAATAATCAGCCCCAGCATTTT.

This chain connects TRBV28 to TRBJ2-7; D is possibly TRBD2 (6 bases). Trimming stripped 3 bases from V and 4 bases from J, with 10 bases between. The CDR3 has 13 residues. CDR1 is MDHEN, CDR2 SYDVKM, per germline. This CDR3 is CASSFGGGYEQYF. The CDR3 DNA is TGTGCCAGCAGTTTCGGTGGGGGGTACGAGCAGTACTTC.

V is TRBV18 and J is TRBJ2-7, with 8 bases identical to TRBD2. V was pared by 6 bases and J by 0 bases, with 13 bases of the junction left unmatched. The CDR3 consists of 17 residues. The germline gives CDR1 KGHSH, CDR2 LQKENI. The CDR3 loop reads CASSPVGSGMVSYEQYF. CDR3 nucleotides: TGTGCCAGCTCTCCGGTGGGTAGCGGGATGGTCTCCTACGAGCAGTACTTC.

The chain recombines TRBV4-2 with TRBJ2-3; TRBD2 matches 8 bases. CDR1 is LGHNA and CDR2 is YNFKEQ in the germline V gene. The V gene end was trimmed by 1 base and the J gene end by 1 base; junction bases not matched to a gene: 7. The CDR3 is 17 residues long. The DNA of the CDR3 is TGTGCCAGCAGCCAAGGTCACCGGGGGGGCGGCACAGATACGCAGTATTTT. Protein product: CASSQGHRGGGTDTQYF.

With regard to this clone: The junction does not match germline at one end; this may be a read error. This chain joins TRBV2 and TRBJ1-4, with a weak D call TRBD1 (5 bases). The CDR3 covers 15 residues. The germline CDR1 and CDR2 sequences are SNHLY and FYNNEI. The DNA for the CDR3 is TGTGCCAGCAGCGAAGGGGCCGGGATTTCCGAAAAACTGTTTTTT. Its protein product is CASSEGAGISEKLFF.

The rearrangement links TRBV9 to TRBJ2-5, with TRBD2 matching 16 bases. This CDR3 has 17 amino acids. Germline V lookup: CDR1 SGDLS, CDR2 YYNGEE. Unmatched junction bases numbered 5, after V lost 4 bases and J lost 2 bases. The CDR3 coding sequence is TGTGCCAGCAGCCACGGGACTAGCGGGGGGGCACAAGAGACCCAGTACTTC. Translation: CASSHGTSGGAQETQYF.

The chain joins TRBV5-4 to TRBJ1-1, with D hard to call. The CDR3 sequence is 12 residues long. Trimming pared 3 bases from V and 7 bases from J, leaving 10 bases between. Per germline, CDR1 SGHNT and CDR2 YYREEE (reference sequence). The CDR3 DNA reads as TGTGCCAGCAGCTCCTCAGGCGTTGAAGCTTTCTTT. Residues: CASSSSGVEAFF.

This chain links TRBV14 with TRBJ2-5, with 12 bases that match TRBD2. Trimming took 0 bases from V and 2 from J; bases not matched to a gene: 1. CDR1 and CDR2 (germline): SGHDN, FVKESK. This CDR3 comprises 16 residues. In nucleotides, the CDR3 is TGTGCCAGCAGCCAAGAAGGACTAGCGGGGCAAGAGACCCAGTACTTC. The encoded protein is CASSQEGLAGQETQYF.

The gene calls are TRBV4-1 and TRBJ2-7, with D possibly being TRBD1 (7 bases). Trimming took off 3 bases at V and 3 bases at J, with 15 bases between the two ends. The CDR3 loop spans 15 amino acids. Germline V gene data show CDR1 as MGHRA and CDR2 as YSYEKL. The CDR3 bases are TGCGCCAGCAGCCAGGAGGGACAGCCGGGCTACGAGCAGTACTTC. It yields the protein CASSQEGQPGYEQYF.

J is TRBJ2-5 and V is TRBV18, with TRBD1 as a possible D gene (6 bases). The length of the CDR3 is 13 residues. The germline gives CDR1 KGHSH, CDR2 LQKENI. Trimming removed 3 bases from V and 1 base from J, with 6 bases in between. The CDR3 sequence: CASSPRGQETQYF. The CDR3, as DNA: TGTGCCAGCTCACCCAGGGGCCAAGAGACCCAGTACTTC.

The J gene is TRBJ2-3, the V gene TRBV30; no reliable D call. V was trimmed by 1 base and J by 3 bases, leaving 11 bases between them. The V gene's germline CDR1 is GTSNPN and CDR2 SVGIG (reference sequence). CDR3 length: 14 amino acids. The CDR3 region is CAWSETRRTDTQYF. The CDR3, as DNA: TGTGCCTGGAGTGAAACCCGTAGAACAGATACGCAGTATTTT.

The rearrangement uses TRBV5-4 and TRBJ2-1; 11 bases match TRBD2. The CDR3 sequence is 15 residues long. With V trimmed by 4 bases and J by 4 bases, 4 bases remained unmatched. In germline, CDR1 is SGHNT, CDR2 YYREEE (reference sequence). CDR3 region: CASSLAGGLYNEQFF. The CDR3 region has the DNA TGTGCCAGCAGCCTAGCGGGGGGTTTGTACAATGAGCAGTTCTTC.

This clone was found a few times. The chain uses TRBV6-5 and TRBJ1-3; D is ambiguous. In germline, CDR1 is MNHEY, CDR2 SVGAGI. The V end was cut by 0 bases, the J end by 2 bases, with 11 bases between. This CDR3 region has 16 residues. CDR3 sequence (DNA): TGTGCCAGCAGTTACTCGAGTCCAACCCCTGGAAACACCATATATTTT. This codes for CASSYSSPTPGNTIYF.

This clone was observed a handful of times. CDR3 nucleotide sequence: TGCGCCAGCAGTATGACGGCTAGCTCGAACGAGCAGTACTTC. Its protein is CASSMTASSNEQYF. This chain links TRBV10-1 with TRBJ2-7; TRBD2 might be the D (5 bases). Germline V gene data show CDR1 as WNHNN and CDR2 as SYGVQD (reference sequence). The V end was cut by 5 bases, the J end by 5 bases, with 16 bases between. This CDR3 region has 14 residues.

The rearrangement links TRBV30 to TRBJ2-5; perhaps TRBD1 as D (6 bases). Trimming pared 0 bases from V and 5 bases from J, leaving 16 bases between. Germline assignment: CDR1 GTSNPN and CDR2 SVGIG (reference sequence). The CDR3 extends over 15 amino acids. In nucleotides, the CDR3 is TGTGCCTGGAGTGTACTAGAGACAGGTCGGGAGACCCAGTACTTC. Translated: CAWSVLETGRETQYF.